A selection of T cell receptor beta chains follows, all from one sample in a study of Graves' ophthalmopathy and Graves' hyperthyroidism. TCRdb re-derived calls from the multiplex PCR reads in MiXCR, one entry per CDR3 protein. Of approximately 700,000 distinct CDR3 sequences listed, approximately 39% were seen once; the top ten hold more than 3%. Sequenced material: peripheral blood. Receptors originate from an adult man with Graves' ophthalmopathy. Each CDR3 is given with its conserved first and last residue.

TRBJ2-5 TRBV19 CASSEAGAGSVTQYF
TRBJ2-3 TRBV7-3 CASRAGTATDTQYF
TRBJ1-1 TRBV7-2 CASRVRDSSTEAFF
TRBJ2-3 TRBV29-1 CSVGTGQSSTDTQYF
TRBJ1-3 TRBV2 CASSETANTIYF
TRBJ1-1 TRBV20-1 CSARAGSMNTEAFF
TRBJ2-7 TRBV19 CASSISVGYEQYF
TRBJ2-7 TRBV7-2 CASSLHGTATYEQYF
TRBJ1-4 TRBV7-9 CASSLDRGEKLFF
TRBJ2-7 TRBV6-1 CASSNEQGASYEQYF
TRBJ1-3 TRBV19 CASSIGAGSGNTIYF
TRBJ2-5 TRBV20-1 CSASSGTSGARQETQYF
TRBJ2-2 TRBV19 CASSIEGVNTGELFF
TRBJ1-6 TRBV19 CASSIGTGRHSPLHF
TRBJ1-2 TRBV29-1 CVLLGGDTF
TRBJ2-1 TRBV7-8 CASSLEIDNEQFF
TRBJ1-4 TRBV5-8 CASSLQGNEKLFF
TRBJ2-7 TRBV5-5 CASRDRPSGGALRGSYEQYF
TRBJ1-6 TRBV9 CASSVRQGPSSPLHF
TRBJ2-7 TRBV10-3 CAISDDRGRDEQYF